Listed here is a single T cell receptor beta chain. The data belong to a study of blood T cell repertoires in COVID-19. Study details: Both acute and convalescent COVID-19 samples were obtained from the United States, Italy and Spain.

Germline lookup yields CDR1 MDHEN and CDR2 SYDVKM. The CDR3 runs 16 residues. The V and J ends lost 5 bases and 4 bases, in that order; junction bases with no gene match: 10. Method: immunoSEQ multiplex PCR; TCRdb's copy keeps in-frame clones and lacks some. Of around 330,000 clones in the sample, roughly 86% were seen once. The cohort comprised adults aged roughly 18 to 100 years residing in about 25 US areas. Clinical histories supplied by participants themselves formed the basis of cohort assignment. Sequencing used PBMCs or T cells enriched from blood (not recorded which). This sequence joins TRBV28 and TRBJ2-7; 11 bases align to TRBD2. This receptor was identified in a woman younger than 35 who had recovered from COVID-19. The CDR3 is CASSGSLAGELYEQYF. The CDR3 DNA follows: TGTGCCAGCAGTGGCTCACTAGCGGGAGAACTGTACGAGCAGTACTTC. Based on the CDR3 plus reference TRBV28 and TRBJ2-7, the full variable domain is DVKVTQSSRYLVKRTGEKVFLECVQDMDHENMFWYRQDPGLGLRLIYFSYDVKMKEKGDIPEGYSVSREKKERFSLILESASTNQTSMYLCASSGSLAGELYEQYFGPGTRLTVT.